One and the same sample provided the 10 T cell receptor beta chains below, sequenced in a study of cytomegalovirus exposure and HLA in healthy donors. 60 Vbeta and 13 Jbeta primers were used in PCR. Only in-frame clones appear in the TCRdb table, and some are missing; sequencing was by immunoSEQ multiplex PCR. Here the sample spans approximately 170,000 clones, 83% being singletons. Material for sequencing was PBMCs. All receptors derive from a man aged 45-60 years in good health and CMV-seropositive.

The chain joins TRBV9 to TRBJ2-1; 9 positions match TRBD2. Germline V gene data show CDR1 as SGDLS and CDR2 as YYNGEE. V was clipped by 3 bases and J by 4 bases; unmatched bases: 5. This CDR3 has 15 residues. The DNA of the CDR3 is TGTGCCAGCAGCGCACTAGCGGGTTTATACAATGAGCAGTTCTTC. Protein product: CASSALAGLYNEQFF.

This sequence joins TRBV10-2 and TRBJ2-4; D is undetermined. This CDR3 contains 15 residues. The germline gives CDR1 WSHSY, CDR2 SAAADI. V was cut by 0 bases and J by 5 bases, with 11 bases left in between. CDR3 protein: CASSESATPQNIQYF. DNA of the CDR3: TGCGCCAGCAGTGAGTCTGCCACTCCCCAAAACATTCAGTACTTC.

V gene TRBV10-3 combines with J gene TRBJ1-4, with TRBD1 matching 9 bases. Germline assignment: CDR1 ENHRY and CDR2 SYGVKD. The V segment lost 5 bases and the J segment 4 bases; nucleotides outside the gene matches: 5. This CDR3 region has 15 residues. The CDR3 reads CAISSGTGLNEKLFF. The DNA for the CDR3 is TGTGCCATCAGTTCCGGGACAGGGCTTAATGAAAAACTGTTTTTT.

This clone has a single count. CDR3 region: CASREQGAGYGYTF. Here the CDR3 DNA reads TGTGCCAGCAGAGAACAGGGGGCCGGCTATGGCTACACCTTC. This sequence joins TRBV6-1 and TRBJ1-2; 9 positions match TRBD1. V was clipped by 6 bases and J by 4 bases; unmatched bases: 6. Germline V gene lookup returns CDR1 MNHNS and CDR2 SASEGT. The CDR3 covers 14 residues.

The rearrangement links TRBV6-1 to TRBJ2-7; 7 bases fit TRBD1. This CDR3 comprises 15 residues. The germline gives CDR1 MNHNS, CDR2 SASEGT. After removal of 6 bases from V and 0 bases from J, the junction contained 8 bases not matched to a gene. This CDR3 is CASSETTGASYEQYF. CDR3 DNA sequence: TGTGCCAGCAGCGAAACTACAGGGGCCTCCTACGAGCAGTACTTC.

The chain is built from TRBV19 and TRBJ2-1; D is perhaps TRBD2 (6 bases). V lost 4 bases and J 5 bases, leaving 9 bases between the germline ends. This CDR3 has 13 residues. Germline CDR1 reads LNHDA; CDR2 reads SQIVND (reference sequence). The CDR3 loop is CASSNRLDNEQFF. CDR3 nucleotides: TGTGCCAGTAGTAATCGACTAGACAATGAGCAGTTCTTC.

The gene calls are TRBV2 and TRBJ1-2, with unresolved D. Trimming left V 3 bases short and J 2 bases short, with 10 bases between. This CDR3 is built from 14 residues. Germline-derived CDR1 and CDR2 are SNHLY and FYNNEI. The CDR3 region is CASSEAGENYGYTF. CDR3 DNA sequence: TGTGCCAGCAGTGAGGCAGGCGAGAACTATGGCTACACCTTC.

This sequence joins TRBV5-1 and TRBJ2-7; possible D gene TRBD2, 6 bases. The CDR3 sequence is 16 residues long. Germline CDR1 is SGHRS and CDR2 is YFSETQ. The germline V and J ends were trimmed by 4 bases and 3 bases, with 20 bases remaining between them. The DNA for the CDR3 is TGCGCCAGCAGCCTCCAGACTAGAGGTACAGGCTACGAGCAGTACTTC. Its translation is CASSLQTRGTGYEQYF.

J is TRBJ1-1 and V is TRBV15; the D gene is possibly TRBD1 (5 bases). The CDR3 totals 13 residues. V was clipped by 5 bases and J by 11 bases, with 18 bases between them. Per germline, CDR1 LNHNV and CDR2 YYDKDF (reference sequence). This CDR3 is CATSFRGEVGAFF. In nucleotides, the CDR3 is TGTGCCACCAGCTTTCGAGGGGAGGTTGGGGCTTTCTTT.

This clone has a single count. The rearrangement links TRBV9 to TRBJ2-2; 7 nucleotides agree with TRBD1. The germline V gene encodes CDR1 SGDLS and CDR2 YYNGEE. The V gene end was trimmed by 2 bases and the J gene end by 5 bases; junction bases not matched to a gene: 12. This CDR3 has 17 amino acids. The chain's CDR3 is CASSVRGDRALTGELFF. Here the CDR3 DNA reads TGTGCCAGCAGCGTGAGAGGTGACAGGGCTCTGACCGGGGAGCTGTTTTTT.